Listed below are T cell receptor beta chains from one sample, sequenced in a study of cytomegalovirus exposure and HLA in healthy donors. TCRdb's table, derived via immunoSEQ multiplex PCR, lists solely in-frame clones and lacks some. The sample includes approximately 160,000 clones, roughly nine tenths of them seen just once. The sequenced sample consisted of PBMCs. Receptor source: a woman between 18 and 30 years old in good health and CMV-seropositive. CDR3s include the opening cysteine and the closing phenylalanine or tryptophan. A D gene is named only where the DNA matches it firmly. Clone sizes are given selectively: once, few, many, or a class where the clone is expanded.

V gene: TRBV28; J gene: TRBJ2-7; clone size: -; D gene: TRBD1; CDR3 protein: CASRTTGTDEGEQYF; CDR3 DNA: TGTGCCAGCAGGACGACCGGGACAGACGAAGGGGAGCAGTACTTC
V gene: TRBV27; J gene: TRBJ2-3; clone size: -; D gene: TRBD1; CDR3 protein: CASSERQGKLTDTQYF; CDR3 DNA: TGTGCCAGCAGTGAACGACAGGGTAAACTCACAGATACGCAGTATTTT
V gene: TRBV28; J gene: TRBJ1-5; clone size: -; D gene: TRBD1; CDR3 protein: CASSPRQGNWQPQHF; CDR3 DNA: TGTGCCAGCAGCCCTAGACAGGGCAACTGGCAGCCCCAGCATTTT
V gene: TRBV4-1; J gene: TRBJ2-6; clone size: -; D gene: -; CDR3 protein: CASSAYWSGANVLTF; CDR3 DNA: TGCGCCAGCAGCGCCTATTGGTCTGGGGCCAACGTCCTGACTTTC
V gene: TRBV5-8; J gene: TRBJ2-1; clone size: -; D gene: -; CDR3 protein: CASSLLAAHEQFF; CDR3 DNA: TGTGCCAGCAGCTTATTAGCAGCCCATGAGCAGTTCTTC
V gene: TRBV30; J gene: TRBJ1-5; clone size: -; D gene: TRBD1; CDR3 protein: CAWSVQGGRPGETQHF; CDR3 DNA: TGTGCCTGGAGTGTACAGGGGGGACGGCCGGGGGAGACCCAGCATTTT
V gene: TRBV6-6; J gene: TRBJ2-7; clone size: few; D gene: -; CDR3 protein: CASRDSYEQYF; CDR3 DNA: TGTGCCAGCCGCGACTCCTACGAGCAGTACTTC
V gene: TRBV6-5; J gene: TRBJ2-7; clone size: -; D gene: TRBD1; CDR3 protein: CASGYHRGTYEQYF; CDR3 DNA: TGTGCCAGCGGTTACCACAGGGGCACCTACGAGCAGTACTTC
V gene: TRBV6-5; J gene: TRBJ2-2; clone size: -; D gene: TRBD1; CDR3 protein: CASRPGGTNTGELFF; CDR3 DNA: TGTGCCAGCAGACCAGGGGGCACTAACACCGGGGAGCTGTTTTTT
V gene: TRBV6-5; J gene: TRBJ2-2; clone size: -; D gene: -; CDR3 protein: CASSYNRINTGELFF; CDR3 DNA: TGTGCCAGCAGTTACAACAGGATTAACACCGGGGAGCTGTTTTTT
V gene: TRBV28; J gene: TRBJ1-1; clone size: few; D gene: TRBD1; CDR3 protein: CASSLPLGTGGRGTEAFF; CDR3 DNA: TGTGCCAGCAGTTTACCCCTCGGGACAGGGGGCAGGGGCACTGAAGCTTTCTTT
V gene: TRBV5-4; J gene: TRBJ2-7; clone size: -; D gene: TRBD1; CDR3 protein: CASSLAGQGSYEQYF; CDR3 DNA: TGTGCCAGCAGCTTGGCAGGACAGGGTTCCTACGAGCAGTACTTC
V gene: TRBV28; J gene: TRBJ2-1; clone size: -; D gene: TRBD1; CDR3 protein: CASSATGVPYNEQFF; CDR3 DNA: TGTGCCAGCAGCGCGACAGGGGTGCCCTACAATGAGCAGTTCTTC
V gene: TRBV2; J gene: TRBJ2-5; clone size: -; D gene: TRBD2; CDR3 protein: CASSERLAGGDGETQYF; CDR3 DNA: TGTGCCAGCAGTGAACGGCTAGCGGGGGGAGACGGAGAGACCCAGTACTTC
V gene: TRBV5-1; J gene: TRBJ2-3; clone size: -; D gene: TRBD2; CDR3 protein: CASSLGLAGPAGSTDTQYF; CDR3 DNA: TGCGCCAGCAGCTTGGGACTAGCGGGGCCCGCTGGTAGCACAGATACGCAGTATTTT
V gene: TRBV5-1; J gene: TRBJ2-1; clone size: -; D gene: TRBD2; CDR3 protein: CASSLAPGLGSNEQFF; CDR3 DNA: TGCGCCAGCAGCTTGGCCCCGGGACTAGGATCCAATGAGCAGTTCTTC
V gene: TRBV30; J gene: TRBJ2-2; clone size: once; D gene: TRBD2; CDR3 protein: CAWKRGGTGELFF; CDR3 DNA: TGTGCCTGGAAGCGGGGGGGCACCGGGGAGCTGTTTTTT
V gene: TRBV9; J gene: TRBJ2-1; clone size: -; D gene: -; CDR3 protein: CASSDDSSEQFF; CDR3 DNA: TGTGCCAGCAGTGACGATAGCAGTGAGCAGTTCTTC
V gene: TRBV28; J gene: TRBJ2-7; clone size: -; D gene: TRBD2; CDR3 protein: CASSDFLISGSFDHEQYF; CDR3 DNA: TGTGCCAGCAGTGACTTTCTGATTAGCGGGTCCTTCGACCACGAGCAGTACTTC
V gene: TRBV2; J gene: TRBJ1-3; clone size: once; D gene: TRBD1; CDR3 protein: CASRSGQGSPSGNTIYF; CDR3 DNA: TGTGCCAGCAGGTCGGGACAGGGCAGCCCCTCTGGAAACACCATATATTTT
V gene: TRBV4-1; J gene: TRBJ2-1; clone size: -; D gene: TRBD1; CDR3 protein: CASSHPGQGVNEQFF; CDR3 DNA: TGCGCCAGCAGCCACCCGGGACAGGGAGTAAATGAGCAGTTCTTC
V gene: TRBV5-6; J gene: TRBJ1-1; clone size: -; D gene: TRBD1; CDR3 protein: CASSLDEGTGEAFF; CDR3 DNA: TGTGCCAGCAGCTTGGATGAGGGGACAGGAGAAGCTTTCTTT
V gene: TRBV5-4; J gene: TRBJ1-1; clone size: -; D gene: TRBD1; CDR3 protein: CASSFIDRGNTEAFF; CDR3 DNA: TGTGCCAGCAGCTTCATCGACAGGGGGAACACTGAAGCTTTCTTT
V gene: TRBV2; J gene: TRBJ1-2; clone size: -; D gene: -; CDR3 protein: CASSQGGGYTF; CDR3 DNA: TGTGCCAGCAGCCAGGGCGGCGGCTACACCTTC
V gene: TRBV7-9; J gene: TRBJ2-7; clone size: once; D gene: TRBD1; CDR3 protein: CASSWAGTGIREQYF; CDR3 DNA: TGTGCCAGCAGCTGGGCCGGGACAGGGATTCGCGAGCAGTACTTC
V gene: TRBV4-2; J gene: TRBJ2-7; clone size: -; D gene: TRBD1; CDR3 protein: CASSQVGQAFDEQYF; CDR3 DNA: TGTGCCAGCAGCCAAGTCGGACAGGCCTTTGACGAGCAGTACTTC
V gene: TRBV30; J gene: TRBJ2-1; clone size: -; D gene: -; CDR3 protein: CAWSGSSYNEQFF; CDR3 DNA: TGTGCCTGGAGCGGGAGCTCCTACAATGAGCAGTTCTTC
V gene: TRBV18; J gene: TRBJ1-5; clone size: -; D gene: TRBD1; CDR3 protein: CASSPTGAGSNQPQHF; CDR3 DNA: TGTGCCAGCTCACCTACAGGGGCAGGGAGCAATCAGCCCCAGCATTTT
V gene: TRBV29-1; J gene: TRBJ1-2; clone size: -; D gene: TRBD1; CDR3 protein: CSAIPGQGKFGYTF; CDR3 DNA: TGCAGCGCCATTCCAGGACAGGGGAAATTTGGCTACACCTTC